Shown below are 25 T cell receptor beta chains from a single sample sequenced in a study of cytomegalovirus exposure and HLA in healthy donors. PCR was performed using 60 Vbeta and 13 Jbeta primers. The protocol was immunoSEQ multiplex PCR, while the TCRdb copy is restricted to in-frame clones and leaves out a portion. The sample lists some 140,000 clones, around 77% occurring once. Sequences were obtained from PBMCs. Receptor source: a man aged 50-59 years in good health and CMV-seronegative.

This sequence joins TRBV18 and TRBJ2-3; TRBD1 is a possible D gene (5 bases). The germline gives CDR1 KGHSH, CDR2 LQKENI. Deletions cut 2 bases from V and 2 bases from J, with 17 bases between. CDR3 length equals 17 residues. CDR3 region: CASSPISARVNTDTQYF. CDR3 in DNA: TGTGCCAGCTCACCAATAAGTGCCAGGGTGAACACAGATACGCAGTATTTT.

The chain uses TRBV27 and TRBJ2-2, with 9 nucleotides matching TRBD1. The CDR3 has 17 amino acids. Per germline, CDR1 MNHEY and CDR2 SMNVEV (reference sequence). V shed 5 bases and J 1 base; nucleotides not matched to a gene: 8. The CDR3 protein is CASSPLLGQGNTGELFF. The CDR3 bases are TGTGCCAGCAGTCCACTTTTGGGACAGGGGAACACCGGGGAGCTGTTTTTT.

V is TRBV9 and J is TRBJ2-7, with TRBD1 matching 7 bases. The V gene's germline CDR1 is SGDLS and CDR2 YYNGEE. The CDR3 is made up of 14 amino acids. V lost 3 bases and J lost 3; bases outside the gene matches: 6. CDR3 in amino acids: CASSARQGVYEQYF. The CDR3 nucleotides are TGTGCCAGCAGCGCCCGACAGGGAGTCTACGAGCAGTACTTC.

This clone occurred a few times. The chain joins TRBV7-8 to TRBJ2-7; 9 nucleotides line up with TRBD2. Germline V gene lookup returns CDR1 SGHVS and CDR2 FQNEAQ. There are 16 residues in the CDR3. V lost 2 bases, J lost 6 bases, and 11 bases stayed unmatched. CDR3 nucleotide sequence: TGTGCCAGCAGCTTAATTTCTAGCGGGAAGCCGGCCGAGCAGTACTTC. Protein: CASSLISSGKPAEQYF.

The chain combines TRBV19 with TRBJ2-5, with TRBD2 matching over 15 bases. Looked up from germline, CDR1 is LNHDA and CDR2 is SQIVND (reference sequence). The CDR3 has 17 amino acids. Germline trimming cut 5 bases from V and 5 bases from J; bases unmatched to any gene: 9. In DNA form, the CDR3 reads TGTGCCAGTAGTTACCGGACTAGCGGGAGGGTCGGCGAGACCCAGTACTTC. This gives the protein CASSYRTSGRVGETQYF.

The chain carries TRBV15 and TRBJ2-7, with no clear D. V dropped 0 bases and J dropped 4 bases, with 7 bases sitting between them. Germline V lookup: CDR1 LNHNV, CDR2 YYDKDF (reference sequence). The CDR3 extends over 13 amino acids. The CDR3 protein is CATSRDPMYEQYF. The CDR3 bases are TGTGCCACCAGCAGAGATCCTATGTACGAGCAGTACTTC.

J is TRBJ1-1 and V is TRBV5-1, with 11 positions matching TRBD1. The V gene end was trimmed by 4 bases and the J gene end by 6 bases; junction bases not matched to a gene: 8. CDR1 and CDR2 from the germline V gene are SGHRS and YFSETQ. This CDR3 spans 15 amino acids. The CDR3 here is CASSRVGQGAAEAFF. In DNA, the CDR3 is TGCGCCAGCAGCAGGGTAGGACAGGGGGCGGCTGAAGCTTTCTTT.

V is TRBV10-3 and J is TRBJ2-5, with unresolved D. CDR3 length: 13 residues. Trimming removed 1 base at V and 2 bases at J, with 5 bases between. The germline V gene has CDR1 ENHRY and CDR2 SYGVKD. The CDR3 is CAISEFQQETQYF. The CDR3 nucleotides are TGTGCCATCAGTGAGTTTCAGCAAGAGACCCAGTACTTC.

This sequence joins TRBV10-1 and TRBJ2-7, with TRBD2 matching over 7 bases. The junction had 3 bases not matched to a gene; V was cut back by 0 bases and J by 7 bases. Germline V CDR1 and CDR2: WNHNN, SYGVQD (reference sequence). The length of the CDR3 is 13 residues. This CDR3 is CASSESRAGEQYF. CDR3 nucleotides: TGCGCCAGCAGTGAGTCGCGAGCGGGAGAGCAGTACTTC.

V is TRBV5-4 and J is TRBJ1-1; tentative D call: TRBD1 (6 bases). The CDR3 length is 15 residues. The ends were cut back, 6 bases at V and 5 bases at J, with 20 bases in the middle. In germline, CDR1 is SGHNT, CDR2 YYREEE (reference sequence). The CDR3 DNA sequence: TGTGCCAGCACCCCTGATGTGGGGGCGCCAACTGAAGCTTTCTTT. Translated, it gives CASTPDVGAPTEAFF. Using reference TRBV5-4 and TRBJ1-1 for the parts outside the CDR3, the full variable domain is ETGVTQSPTHLIKTRGQQVTLRCSSQSGHNTVSWYQQALGQGPQFIFQYYREEENGRGNFPPRFSGLQFPNYSSELNVNALELDDSALYLCASTPDVGAPTEAFFGQGTRLTVV.

The chain combines TRBV14 with TRBJ1-2, with D unclear. The CDR3 contains 16 residues. Trimming removed 3 bases at V and 2 bases at J, with 16 bases between. Germline CDR1 is SGHDN and CDR2 is FVKESK. The CDR3: CASSHGRGGLNYGYTF. The CDR3 region has the DNA TGTGCCAGCAGCCACGGGCGGGGAGGACTAAACTATGGCTACACCTTC.

The chain recombines TRBV14 with TRBJ1-5; no reliable D call. The CDR3 is 13 amino acids. V lost 9 bases and J 0 bases, leaving 9 bases between the germline ends. Germline V gene lookup returns CDR1 SGHDN and CDR2 FVKESK. CDR3 bases: TGTGCCAGGTACTGCAATAGCAATCAGCCCCAGCATTTT. It encodes CARYCNSNQPQHF. Full variable domain (missing parts from reference TRBV14 and TRBJ1-5): EAGVTQFPSHSVIEKGQTVTLRCDPISGHDNLYWYRRVMGKEIKFLLHFVKESKQDESGMPNNRFLAERTGGTYSTLKVQPAELEDSGVYFCARYCNSNQPQHFGDGTRLSIL.

The J gene is TRBJ1-5, the V gene TRBV6-5; D is unresolved. The V end was cut by 5 bases, the J end by 6 bases, with 11 bases between. The CDR3 runs 13 residues. Per germline, CDR1 MNHEY and CDR2 SVGAGI. In DNA form, the CDR3 reads TGTGCCAGCAGTCGTTCGACGGGTCAGCCCCAGCATTTT. It is translated as CASSRSTGQPQHF.

The chain uses TRBV28 and TRBJ2-5; D unclear. This CDR3 is 14 amino acids long. Per germline, CDR1 MDHEN and CDR2 SYDVKM. V was trimmed by 1 base and J by 4 bases, leaving 10 bases between them. Here the CDR3 DNA reads TGTGCCAGCAGTTTATCGAGGTTCGGAGAGACCCAGTACTTC. The encoded protein is CASSLSRFGETQYF.

The V call is TRBV2, the J call TRBJ1-5, with a possible D match to TRBD1 (6 bases). This CDR3 is 15 amino acids long. The V end was cut by 1 base, the J end by 5 bases, with 12 bases between. Germline lookup yields CDR1 SNHLY and CDR2 FYNNEI. This chain's CDR3 is CASSEDGQPYQPQHF. For the CDR3, the DNA is TGTGCCAGCAGTGAAGACGGACAGCCTTATCAGCCCCAGCATTTT.

The chain uses TRBV10-2 and TRBJ2-5, with 15 bases fitting TRBD2. The germline V gene has CDR1 WSHSY and CDR2 SAAADI. The CDR3 loop spans 15 amino acids. After removal of 6 bases from V and 5 bases from J, the junction contained 4 bases not matched to a gene. The CDR3 region has the DNA TGCGCCAGCAGCAGGACTAGCGGGAGGGGGGAGACCCAGTACTTC. Translating it yields CASSRTSGRGETQYF.

J is TRBJ1-4 and V is TRBV11-3; no firm D call. Germline V CDR1 and CDR2: SGHNT, YENEEA. Trimming removed 3 bases from V and 0 bases from J, with 14 bases in between. The CDR3 covers 17 residues. DNA of the CDR3: TGTGCCAGCAGCTTCCGGCAGGCTGATCCAACTAATGAAAAACTGTTTTTT. Translation: CASSFRQADPTNEKLFF.

This clone showed up just a few times. The rearrangement links TRBV7-9 to TRBJ1-4; D is ambiguous. The CDR3 contains 16 residues. Germline lookup yields CDR1 SEHNR and CDR2 FQNEAQ (reference sequence). Trimming stripped 3 bases from V and 3 bases from J, with 14 bases between. The CDR3 protein is CASSFRRGTANEKLFF. The DNA of the CDR3 is TGTGCCAGCAGCTTCCGGCGGGGAACGGCTAATGAAAAACTGTTTTTT.

The rearrangement joins TRBV2 to TRBJ2-5; 7 nucleotides line up with TRBD1. This CDR3 region has 15 residues. Germline-derived CDR1 and CDR2 are SNHLY and FYNNEI. Germline trimming cut 6 bases from V and 5 bases from J; bases unmatched to any gene: 12. The CDR3 reads CASSRMGTAKETQYF. CDR3 bases: TGTGCCAGCAGCCGAATGGGGACAGCGAAGGAGACCCAGTACTTC.

The rearrangement uses TRBV15 and TRBJ1-2; D is perhaps TRBD1 (5 bases). This CDR3 spans 15 amino acids. Germline V gene sequence: CDR1 LNHNV, CDR2 YYDKDF (reference sequence). V lost 0 bases to trimming and J lost 1 base, with 9 bases between them. The CDR3 DNA reads TGTGCCACCAGCAGAGAAGGGCAGGGTAACTATGGCTACACCTTC. Protein sequence: CATSREGQGNYGYTF.

This clone came up a few times. The chain employs TRBV5-1 and TRBJ2-1; D remains unclear. CDR1 and CDR2 (germline): SGHRS, YFSETQ. V was clipped by 0 bases and J by 6 bases, with 4 bases between them. This CDR3 is 12 amino acids long. In nucleotides, the CDR3 is TGCGCCAGCAGCTTGGCTGTCAATGAGCAGTTCTTC. This gives the protein CASSLAVNEQFF.

The chain uses TRBV4-1 and TRBJ1-5, with 9 bases that match TRBD1. Germline assignment: CDR1 MGHRA and CDR2 YSYEKL. Germline trimming cut 0 bases from V and 4 bases from J; bases unmatched to any gene: 4. This CDR3 region has 16 residues. The CDR3 protein is CASSQEGTGKNQPQHF. CDR3 DNA sequence: TGCGCCAGCAGCCAAGAAGGGACAGGGAAAAATCAGCCCCAGCATTTT.

The chain uses TRBV7-9 and TRBJ2-5, with D unresolved. With 0 bases removed from V and 7 bases from J, the gap between germline ends came to 3 bases. From germline, CDR1 is SEHNR and CDR2 FQNEAQ (reference sequence). The CDR3 totals 11 residues. CDR3 sequence: CASSLAVTQYF. The CDR3 DNA reads TGTGCCAGCAGCTTAGCCGTGACCCAGTACTTC.

This clone has just one count. The V gene is TRBV14, the J gene TRBJ2-1, with a tentative D call TRBD1 (5 bases). Germline CDR1 and CDR2: SGHDN and FVKESK. The ends were cut back, 1 base at V and 5 bases at J, with 18 bases in the middle. The CDR3 totals 17 residues. In DNA, the CDR3 is TGTGCCAGCAGCCAAGGGGCAGGGCATTCTATGGACAATGAGCAGTTCTTC. Residues: CASSQGAGHSMDNEQFF.

This chain links TRBV7-6 with TRBJ2-3, with 8 nucleotides matching TRBD1. V shed 5 bases, J shed 0 bases, and the junction held 4 bases outside the gene matches. This CDR3 is built from 15 residues. CDR1 and CDR2 (germline): SGHVS, FNYEAQ. DNA of the CDR3: TGTGCCAGCAGCCAGACAGGGGCTAGCACAGATACGCAGTATTTT. Amino acids: CASSQTGASTDTQYF.